This T cell receptor beta chain is from a study of response to subunit inactivated influenza vaccine. MiXCR, run by TCRdb on the RT-PCR reads, gives a single entry per CDR3 protein. The sample has about 300,000 distinct CDR3 sequences, 21% seen once. The CDR3 length is 14 residues. CDR1 is MNHEY, CDR2 SVGAGI, per germline. Trimming removed 5 bases from V and 2 bases from J, with 13 bases in between. The receptor was isolated from a man aged 45-69 years who received an inactivated influenza vaccine. Sample: PBMCs from blood, taken less than 22 months after vaccination. The rearrangement links TRBV6-5 to TRBJ2-7; D not resolved. DNA of the CDR3: TGTGCCAGCAGTCTACTTCCTAATCCCTACGAGCAGTACTTC. This sequence encodes CASSLLPNPYEQYF.